Shown below are 17 T cell receptor beta chains from a single sample sequenced in a study of shared clonotypes between healthy human individuals. Some clones are missing from TCRdb's copy, which holds only in-frame ones; the method was immunoSEQ multiplex PCR. The table includes roughly 2.1 million clones, about 92% detected once. The naive CD8 population came from CD45RO-negative cells selected for CCR7, without terminally differentiated effector memory CD45RA+ cells. The material sequenced was naive CD8+ T cells from PBMCs. Receptors originate from a man aged 18 to 35 in good health. Some clones in this sample may be carry-over from other donors' samples.

This clone appeared a single time. J is TRBJ1-5 and V is TRBV15; no firm D call. V was clipped by 2 bases and J by 3 bases, with 5 bases between them. Germline V gives CDR1 LNHNV, CDR2 YYDKDF (reference sequence). The CDR3 is 13 residues long. For the CDR3, the DNA is TGTGCCACCAGCAGACAGAACAATCAGCCCCAGCATTTT. Residues: CATSRQNNQPQHF.

The chain uses TRBV28 and TRBJ2-7; D assignment may be TRBD1 or TRBD2 (7 bases each). V lost 8 bases and J 7 bases, leaving 15 bases between the germline ends. From germline, CDR1 is MDHEN and CDR2 SYDVKM. This CDR3 has 12 residues. This CDR3 reads CASQGVGGEQYF. DNA for the CDR3: TGTGCCAGCCAGGGGGTCGGGGGGGAGCAGTACTTC.

This chain connects TRBV9 to TRBJ2-7; D might be TRBD2 (5 bases). The CDR3 has 14 amino acids. V was cut by 3 bases and J by 2 bases, with 12 bases left in between. Per germline, CDR1 SGDLS and CDR2 YYNGEE. CDR3: CASSASSLTYEQYF. The CDR3 DNA is TGTGCCAGCAGCGCTAGCTCTCTGACCTACGAGCAGTACTTC.

The genes are TRBV6-5 and TRBJ2-2; D gene unclear. CDR1 is MNHEY, CDR2 SVGAGI, per germline. There are 14 residues in the CDR3. Trimming stripped 6 bases from V and 6 bases from J, with 14 bases between. Written as DNA, the CDR3 is TGTGCCAGCAGGGCTAGAGGTCGAGCCGGGGAGCTGTTTTTT. Translation: CASRARGRAGELFF.

The chain recombines TRBV7-2 with TRBJ2-1, with a tentative D call TRBD1 (5 bases). The germline V gene encodes CDR1 SGHTA and CDR2 FQGNSA. The CDR3 runs to 15 residues. Trimming removed 4 bases at V and 7 bases at J, with 17 bases between. CDR3 in DNA: TGTGCCAGCAGCTCCAGGAACAGGTCACCAAATGAGCAGTTCTTC. Its protein is CASSSRNRSPNEQFF.

The V call is TRBV10-2, the J call TRBJ2-5; 15 positions agree with TRBD2. The germline gives CDR1 WSHSY, CDR2 SAAADI. This CDR3 contains 17 residues. J lost 1 base, V lost 8 bases, and 8 bases had no gene match. This CDR3 is CASSGTSGRIPQETQYF. The DNA for the CDR3 is TGCGCCAGCTCAGGGACTAGCGGGAGGATCCCCCAAGAGACCCAGTACTTC.

V gene TRBV10-2 combines with J gene TRBJ2-1; either TRBD1 or TRBD2 may supply D (7 bases each). The germline gives CDR1 WSHSY, CDR2 SAAADI. The germline V and J ends were trimmed by 0 bases and 6 bases, with 12 bases remaining between them. The CDR3 runs 15 residues. CDR3 region: CASSESIRGGNEQFF. The DNA of the CDR3 is TGCGCCAGCAGTGAGTCGATCAGGGGGGGCAATGAGCAGTTCTTC.

The CDR3 sequence: CASSTGTTEAFF. The CDR3 DNA reads as TGTGCCAGCAGTACAGGGACCACTGAAGCTTTCTTT. V usage is TRBV6-5 and J usage is TRBJ1-1; possible D gene TRBD1, 6 bases. V was trimmed by 5 bases and J by 4 bases, leaving 8 bases between them. CDR3 size: 12 residues. The germline gives CDR1 MNHEY, CDR2 SVGAGI.

In this sample, this clone turned up once. J is TRBJ2-5 and V is TRBV28, with D possibly TRBD1 on 5 matching bases. The germline V and J ends were trimmed by 8 bases and 2 bases, with 18 bases remaining between them. This CDR3 is 15 amino acids long. Germline lookup yields CDR1 MDHEN and CDR2 SYDVKM. DNA for the CDR3: TGTGCCAGCGTCCTAAGGACAAAATTACAAGAGACCCAGTACTTC. Translated: CASVLRTKLQETQYF.

V is TRBV10-1 and J is TRBJ2-1; 7 bases are a match to TRBD2. V was pared by 6 bases and J by 2 bases, with 7 bases of the junction left unmatched. The CDR3 sequence is 15 residues long. The germline V gene encodes CDR1 WNHNN and CDR2 SYGVQD (reference sequence). CDR3 sequence reads: CASSPSGTPYNEQFF. The CDR3 DNA is TGCGCCAGCAGCCCCAGCGGGACCCCCTACAATGAGCAGTTCTTC.

This clone was seen once. This sequence joins TRBV9 and TRBJ1-2; D perhaps matches TRBD1 (6 bases). The CDR3 runs to 15 residues. CDR1 is SGDLS, CDR2 YYNGEE, per germline. Trimming pared 0 bases from V and 6 bases from J, leaving 15 bases between. The CDR3 reads CASSVARGGINGYTF. The DNA for the CDR3 is TGTGCCAGCAGCGTAGCTCGGGGGGGCATTAATGGCTACACCTTC.

This clone appeared a single time. The V and J genes are TRBV5-6 and TRBJ2-7; TRBD1 matches at 7 bases. Germline loops: CDR1 SGHDT, CDR2 YYEEEE. The junction had 13 bases not matched to a gene; V was cut back by 5 bases and J by 5 bases. The CDR3 totals 15 residues. The CDR3 DNA reads as TGTGCCAGCAGTTCAACAGGGGATATTCTCCACGAGCAGTACTTC. It is translated as CASSSTGDILHEQYF.

This clone was seen only once. The V call is TRBV30, the J call TRBJ2-7, with 9 positions matching TRBD1. Germline V gene data show CDR1 as GTSNPN and CDR2 as SVGIG (reference sequence). This CDR3 has 13 amino acids. The junction had 6 bases not matched to a gene; V was cut back by 5 bases and J by 4 bases. DNA of the CDR3: TGTGCCTGGGCTACAGGGGGCAATTACGAGCAGTACTTC. Its translation is CAWATGGNYEQYF.

The chain recombines TRBV27 with TRBJ2-5; D is possibly TRBD1 (6 bases). The V and J ends lost 8 bases and 5 bases respectively, with 15 bases between them. Germline V gives CDR1 MNHEY, CDR2 SMNVEV (reference sequence). CDR3 length: 13 residues. CDR3 region: CASQMGHGETQYF. CDR3 DNA sequence: TGTGCCAGCCAAATGGGACACGGGGAGACCCAGTACTTC.

The rearrangement uses TRBV5-5 and TRBJ1-5; D unresolved. Deletions cut 1 base from V and 0 bases from J, with 5 bases between. The CDR3 is 14 residues long. The germline V gene has CDR1 SGHKS and CDR2 YYEKEE (reference sequence). The DNA of the CDR3 is TGTGCCAGCAGCTTGTGGACTAGCAATCAGCCCCAGCATTTT. Its protein product is CASSLWTSNQPQHF.

The chain uses TRBV6-1 and TRBJ2-1; TRBD2 aligns across 9 bases. Germline trimming cut 1 base from V and 7 bases from J; bases unmatched to any gene: 2. The CDR3 contains 14 residues. In germline, CDR1 is MNHNS, CDR2 SASEGT. The CDR3 sequence is CASSEGLAGNEQFF. CDR3 DNA sequence: TGTGCCAGCAGTGAAGGTCTAGCGGGGAATGAGCAGTTCTTC.

The CDR3 bases are TGTGCCAGCCGGGGGAGGGTATTCGAGCAGTACTTC. Translating it yields CASRGRVFEQYF. The chain uses TRBV27 and TRBJ2-7; 7 bases match TRBD2. This CDR3 comprises 12 residues. CDR1 is MNHEY and CDR2 is SMNVEV in the germline V gene (reference sequence). V was pared by 8 bases and J by 6 bases, with 7 bases of the junction left unmatched.